These 10 T cell receptor beta chains were all obtained from the same sample, sequenced in a study of T cell responses to AZD1222 COVID-19 vaccine. TCRdb's table, derived via immunoSEQ multiplex PCR, lists solely in-frame clones and lacks some. The top ten hold about 6.5% of the sample, which has approximately 110,000 clones, around 89% seen once. Sequenced here: peripheral blood, sampled 28 days after the second AZD1222 dose. The receptors were gathered from an adult who received the AZD1222 COVID-19 vaccine.

A few counts support this clone. The V and J genes are TRBV9 and TRBJ1-1, with TRBD1 identical over 9 bases. The trim removed 3 bases at V and 4 bases at J, leaving 7 bases unmatched. The germline V gene encodes CDR1 SGDLS and CDR2 YYNGEE. The CDR3 has 15 residues. The CDR3 DNA is TGTGCCAGCAGCGATTCACAGGGGGCGATCACTGAAGCTTTCTTT. This encodes CASSDSQGAITEAFF.

The chain links TRBV15 to TRBJ2-1, with D tentatively TRBD2 (6 bases). V lost 6 bases and J 6 bases, leaving 9 bases between the germline ends. The germline CDR1 and CDR2 sequences are LNHNV and YYDKDF (reference sequence). There are 12 residues in the CDR3. CDR3 coding DNA: TGTGCCACCAGGAGGGGAGGCAATGAGCAGTTCTTC. It codes for CATRRGGNEQFF.

The V gene is TRBV6-1, the J gene TRBJ1-6; 7 bases are a match to TRBD1. Germline V lookup: CDR1 MNHNS, CDR2 SASEGT. V was pared by 1 base and J by 9 bases, with 3 bases of the junction left unmatched. The CDR3 is 14 amino acids. CDR3 sequence: CASSEEGGTSPLHF. CDR3 nucleotide sequence: TGTGCCAGCAGTGAAGAAGGGGGCACTTCACCCCTCCACTTT.

The rearrangement links TRBV5-8 to TRBJ1-2; D possibly corresponds to TRBD1 (5 bases). CDR1 is SGHTS, CDR2 YDEGEE, per germline. V lost 3 bases and J 0 bases, leaving 9 bases between the germline ends. The CDR3 sequence is 14 residues long. The CDR3 region has the DNA TGTGCCAGCAGCTCCGACAGTACTAACTATGGCTACACCTTC. It yields the protein CASSSDSTNYGYTF.

The chain couples TRBV9 to TRBJ1-1, with D unclear. The germline CDR1 and CDR2 sequences are SGDLS and YYNGEE. This CDR3 is 13 amino acids long. The ends were cut back, 4 bases at V and 4 bases at J, with 11 bases in the middle. CDR3 sequence reads: CASSHPLGTEAFF. In nucleotides, the CDR3 is TGTGCCAGCAGCCACCCTTTAGGCACTGAAGCTTTCTTT.

In regard to this clone: The sample has other DNA sequences that encode this CDR3 too. The chain combines TRBV7-9 with TRBJ1-4, with 7 bases aligning to TRBD1. Germline CDR1 is SEHNR and CDR2 is FQNEAQ (reference sequence). The ends lost 5 bases at V and 8 bases at J; junction bases unmatched: 5. The CDR3 is made up of 13 amino acids. DNA for the CDR3: TGTGCCAGCAGCCTAGACAGGGCCGAAAAACTGTTTTTT. Encoded protein: CASSLDRAEKLFF.

This rearrangement joins TRBV3-1 (or the pseudogene TRBV3-2) to TRBJ2-1; D is uncertain. Trimming removed 6 bases at V and 0 bases at J, with 15 bases between. The CDR3 extends over 16 amino acids. Germline V gene lookup returns CDR1 LGHDT and CDR2 YNNKEL (reference sequence). DNA for the CDR3: TGTGCCAGCAGGGGATTGACGATGAGCTCCTACAATGAGCAGTTCTTC. It yields the protein CASRGLTMSSYNEQFF.

The rearrangement links TRBV4-3 to TRBJ2-2; D is undetermined. V lost 0 bases and J lost 4, with 12 bases in between. This CDR3 has 16 amino acids. CDR1 LGHNA and CDR2 YSLEER come from the germline V gene. CDR3 amino acids: CASSQDSALGTGELFF. In nucleotides, the CDR3 is TGCGCCAGCAGCCAAGATTCAGCCCTGGGCACCGGGGAGCTGTTTTTT.

The rearrangement joins TRBV6-5 to TRBJ1-1; D gene unclear. Trimming removed 2 bases from V and 1 base from J, with 11 bases in between. The CDR3 contains 15 residues. Germline lookup yields CDR1 MNHEY and CDR2 SVGAGI. CDR3 region: CASSYVGYSNTEAFF. The CDR3 coding sequence is TGTGCCAGCAGTTACGTGGGGTACTCGAACACTGAAGCTTTCTTT.

The chain uses TRBV6-6 and TRBJ1-2; the match to TRBD1 covers 7 bases. Germline V gene data show CDR1 as MNHNY and CDR2 as SVGAGI (reference sequence). The CDR3 consists of 14 residues. V lost 8 bases to trimming and J lost 6 bases; unmatched junction nucleotides: 12. Here the CDR3 reads CASRLGTGVDGYTF. CDR3 sequence (DNA): TGTGCCAGCCGGCTGGGAACAGGGGTGGATGGCTACACCTTC.